This T cell receptor (beta chain) is drawn from a study of T cell repertoires in cytomegalovirus infection. Study-wide background: Public TCR beta signatures marked donors with CMV infection and the matching HLA.

Study-level points and caveats: In two of eight donors, the top clonotype was HLA-C-restricted CMV-specific.

CDR1 and CDR2 from the germline V gene are KGHDR and SFDVKD. This CDR3 is built from 15 residues. The V and J ends lost 4 bases and 4 bases, in that order; junction bases with no gene match: 3. In this sample, this clonotype turned up many times. Its antigen is unknown. In TCRdb, the reads were re-called with MiXCR into one record per CDR3 protein. Counted here are around 180,000 distinct CDR3 sequences, around 20% occurring once; the ten biggest clones make up 2.5% to 3%. Sequencing was done on a sample of PBMCs. The chain carries TRBV24-1 and TRBJ2-3, with TRBD2 matching over 11 bases. The receptor's source is a human donor in good health (CMV status not recorded). Some clones in this sample may be carry-over from other donors' samples. CDR3 DNA: TGTGCCACCAGTGAAGCTAGCGGGGGGCCAGATACGCAGTATTTT. This gives the protein CATSEASGGPDTQYF.